Listed here are 18 T cell receptor beta chains from one sample, sequenced in a study of cytomegalovirus exposure and HLA in healthy donors. Primers included in the PCR were 60 Vbeta and 13 Jbeta primers. Sequencing used immunoSEQ multiplex PCR; TCRdb keeps in-frame clones, though not all of them. The sample consists of roughly 110,000 clones, about 75% of them appearing once. Sequencing was done on a sample of PBMCs. The source of these receptors is a man aged 35-49 years in good health and CMV-seronegative.

The chain employs TRBV5-1 and TRBJ1-1, with D unclear. Per the germline V gene, CDR1 is SGHRS and CDR2 is YFSETQ. V was trimmed by 0 bases and J by 2 bases, leaving 8 bases between them. The CDR3 is 14 amino acids. For the CDR3, the DNA is TGCGCCAGCAGCTTGGTGGCAGATAACACTGAAGCTTTCTTT. As protein: CASSLVADNTEAFF.

The J gene is TRBJ1-6, the V gene TRBV7-8, with D maybe TRBD1 (5 bases). Germline lookup yields CDR1 SGHVS and CDR2 FQNEAQ. V was trimmed by 0 bases and J by 6 bases, leaving 9 bases between them. The CDR3 spans 15 residues. In DNA form, the CDR3 reads TGTGCCAGCAGCTTAGCTCAGGGAAGTAATTCACCCCTCCACTTT. Its protein is CASSLAQGSNSPLHF. Full variable domain (missing parts from reference TRBV7-8 and TRBJ1-6): GAGVSQSPRYKVAKRGQDVALRCDPISGHVSLFWYQQALGQGPEFLTYFQNEAQLDKSGLPSDRFFAERPEGSVSTLKIQRTQQEDSAVYLCASSLAQGSNSPLHFGNGTRLTVT.

This chain joins TRBV29-1 and TRBJ1-3; D is undetermined. Looked up from germline, CDR1 is SQVTM and CDR2 is ANQGSEA. Trimming took off 4 bases at V and 4 bases at J, with 8 bases between the two ends. The CDR3 has 12 amino acids. The CDR3 is CSVVAGGNTIYF. The CDR3 nucleotides are TGCAGCGTTGTCGCAGGAGGAAACACCATATATTTT.

This rearrangement joins TRBV19 to TRBJ1-5, with TRBD1 matching over 10 bases. This CDR3 is built from 15 residues. J lost 3 bases, V lost 6 bases, and 5 bases had no gene match. The germline V gene has CDR1 LNHDA and CDR2 SQIVND (reference sequence). The CDR3 sequence: CASSRDRGLNQPQHF. The CDR3 bases are TGTGCCAGTAGCCGTGACAGGGGGCTCAATCAGCCCCAGCATTTT.

This chain links TRBV5-4 with TRBJ2-3; D gene uncertain. Germline loops: CDR1 SGHNT, CDR2 YYREEE (reference sequence). This CDR3 region has 13 residues. The V and J ends lost 0 bases and 4 bases respectively, with 6 bases between them. The CDR3 bases are TGTGCCAGCAGCTTGGTTACGGCAGATACGCAGTATTTT. The encoded protein is CASSLVTADTQYF.

The count of this clone is one. The chain has TRBV29-1 and TRBJ2-7, with D maybe TRBD1 (6 bases). V was shortened by 2 bases and J by 6 bases, with 14 bases between the two germline ends. This CDR3 spans 13 amino acids. CDR1 and CDR2 (germline): SQVTM, ANQGSEA. The CDR3 sequence: CSVEQGPEGEQYF. The CDR3 bases are TGCAGCGTTGAACAGGGGCCAGAGGGCGAGCAGTACTTC.

V gene TRBV5-4 combines with J gene TRBJ2-2; the match to TRBD1 covers 8 bases. Germline loops: CDR1 SGHNT, CDR2 YYREEE (reference sequence). CDR3 length equals 14 residues. J lost 6 bases, V lost 2 bases, and 3 bases had no gene match. CDR3 DNA: TGTGCCAGCAGCTTTGTACAGGGGGCCGGGGAGCTGTTTTTT. This codes for CASSFVQGAGELFF. The complete variable domain, with remaining parts taken from reference TRBV5-4 and TRBJ2-2, reads ETGVTQSPTHLIKTRGQQVTLRCSSQSGHNTVSWYQQALGQGPQFIFQYYREEENGRGNFPPRFSGLQFPNYSSELNVNALELDDSALYLCASSFVQGAGELFFGEGSRLTVL.

The chain joins TRBV6-5 to TRBJ1-6, with D perhaps matching TRBD1 (5 bases). Per germline, CDR1 MNHEY and CDR2 SVGAGI. V was pared by 6 bases and J by 11 bases, with 14 bases between. There are 13 residues in the CDR3. CDR3 sequence (DNA): TGTGCCAGCAGCTGGGGCAGTCAGCCACCCCTCCACTTT. Its protein product is CASSWGSQPPLHF.

CDR3 sequence reads: CASSFQGVRETQYF. CDR3 in DNA: TGTGCCAGCAGCTTCCAGGGTGTGCGGGAGACCCAGTACTTC. This chain joins TRBV5-8 and TRBJ2-5; D is perhaps TRBD1 (5 bases). The CDR3 spans 14 residues. V shed 2 bases and J shed 5 bases, with 13 bases lying between them. Germline values: CDR1 SGHTS, CDR2 YDEGEE.

J is TRBJ2-7 and V is TRBV4-1, with D unclear. CDR1 and CDR2 (germline): MGHRA, YSYEKL. Deletions cut 0 bases from V and 6 bases from J, with 9 bases between. The CDR3 spans 13 residues. CDR3 nucleotide sequence: TGCGCCAGCAGCCAAGAGGAGCGTCGCGAGCAGTACTTC. This encodes CASSQEERREQYF.

This chain uses TRBV5-1 with TRBJ2-1, with 11 bases identical to TRBD2. V was clipped by 4 bases and J by 5 bases; unmatched bases: 5. CDR1 SGHRS and CDR2 YFSETQ come from the germline V gene. The CDR3 totals 15 residues. The CDR3 loop is CASSSSGLADNEQFF. CDR3 DNA sequence: TGCGCCAGCAGCAGCTCGGGACTAGCGGACAATGAGCAGTTCTTC.

The CDR3 protein is CASSYRSGGPQGTQYF. The CDR3 DNA reads as TGTGCCAGCAGTTATCGTAGCGGGGGCCCGCAGGGTACCCAGTACTTC. This sequence joins TRBV6-5 and TRBJ2-5, with 9 bases identical to TRBD2. The CDR3 totals 16 residues. Germline V lookup: CDR1 MNHEY, CDR2 SVGAGI. Germline trimming cut 3 bases from V and 8 bases from J; bases unmatched to any gene: 13.

This clone was counted once. The chain employs TRBV10-3 and TRBJ1-3; weak D call: TRBD1 (5 bases). Per the germline V gene, CDR1 is ENHRY and CDR2 is SYGVKD. This CDR3 spans 14 amino acids. With 7 bases removed from V and 3 bases from J, the gap between germline ends came to 13 bases. This chain's CDR3 is CAITRPGGGNTIYF. Here the CDR3 DNA reads TGTGCCATCACCAGACCGGGGGGTGGAAACACCATATATTTT.

V usage is TRBV29-1 and J usage is TRBJ1-1, with 7 bases aligning to TRBD1. The CDR3 consists of 13 residues. The J segment lost 7 bases and the V segment lost 6 bases, leaving 11 bases of the junction unmatched. Germline CDR1 SQVTM, CDR2 ANQGSEA. The CDR3 here is CSVREDRVGEAFF. DNA for the CDR3: TGCAGCGTCCGAGAAGACAGGGTTGGTGAAGCTTTCTTT.

The CDR3 nucleotides are TGTGCCAGCAGCACCCATGGACGGAGGAGCACTGAAGCTTTCTTT. It specifies CASSTHGRRSTEAFF. The V gene is TRBV9, the J gene TRBJ1-1; no definite D call. CDR1 and CDR2 (germline): SGDLS, YYNGEE. With 4 bases removed from V and 4 bases from J, the gap between germline ends came to 17 bases. The CDR3 runs 15 residues.

The V call is TRBV7-8, the J call TRBJ2-5, with 10 bases matching TRBD2. The V gene end was trimmed by 3 bases and the J gene end by 4 bases; junction bases not matched to a gene: 11. Germline CDR1 and CDR2: SGHVS and FQNEAQ. The CDR3 contains 17 residues. The CDR3, as DNA: TGTGCCAGCAGCTTGGGCGGAGCGGGGGGGAGGGCAGAGACCCAGTACTTC. Translating it yields CASSLGGAGGRAETQYF.

The chain carries TRBV18 and TRBJ1-1; no reliable D call. The V end lost 2 bases, the J end lost 6 bases, and 16 bases lay between the germline ends. CDR3 size: 15 residues. CDR1 and CDR2 from the germline V gene are KGHSH and LQKENI. The chain's CDR3 is CASSPKGHNRAEAFF. Here the CDR3 DNA reads TGTGCCAGCTCACCAAAAGGTCACAACCGGGCTGAAGCTTTCTTT. The full variable domain, completed using reference TRBV18 and TRBJ1-1, is NAGVMQNPRHLVRRRGQEARLRCSPMKGHSHVYWYRQLPEEGLKFMVYLQKENIIDESGMPKERFSAEFPKEGPSILRIQQVVRGDSAAYFCASSPKGHNRAEAFFGQGTRLTVV.

The rearrangement uses TRBV6-6 and TRBJ2-7; 9 nucleotides match TRBD2. V lost 8 bases to trimming and J lost 7 bases; unmatched junction nucleotides: 15. This CDR3 has 15 residues. Germline CDR1 and CDR2: MNHNY and SVGAGI (reference sequence). CDR3 in DNA: TGTGCCAGCGGCGGGAGCGGGGGGCCCCGGGAGGAGCAGTACTTC. Its protein product is CASGGSGGPREEQYF.